The source of this T cell receptor beta chain is a study of tumor-infiltrating lymphocytes in primary liver carcinoma. Study-wide background: All lesions had stage T1-T3 N0M0 and roughly 4.2 to 10 cm widths.

Production of TCR beta cDNA used about 500 ng total RNA together with a constant-region primer. Libraries of TCR beta came from three nested multiplex PCR rounds with slightly modified ARM-PCR. Investigators reported that the first two PCR rounds, at 9 to 11 cycles each, used TRBV1-TRBV30 forward primers with a C-beta reverse primer. One entry per CDR3 protein results from TCRdb running MiXCR on the multiplex PCR reads. Here the sample spans tens of thousands of distinct CDR3 sequences, roughly 80% being singletons. Germline lookup yields CDR1 SGHDN and CDR2 FVKESK. The CDR3 totals 16 residues. Unsorted bulk tissue (roughly 17-33 mg) underwent RNA and DNA co-extraction. Turning to this clonotype: One end of the junction fails to match germline, which may point to a read error.

The sequence was collected from a man aged 40-49 years with primary liver carcinoma and hepatitis B virus infection. The chain links TRBV14 to TRBJ2-6; D is tentatively TRBD1 or TRBD2 (5 bases each). Material: tumor-adjacent normal liver tissue. As DNA, the CDR3 is TGTGCCAGCAACCCTACGGGGTTCGCTGGGGCCAACGTCCTGGCTTTC. Its protein is CASNPTGFAGANVLAF.